The sequence of this T cell receptor (beta chain) was determined in a study of cytomegalovirus exposure and HLA in healthy donors. This clone appeared a few times. Assay used: immunoSEQ multiplex PCR; TCRdb lists only in-frame clones, some missing. The sample carries 200,000 to 300,000 clones, about 86% recorded once. The TCR originated in a woman aged 30 to 39 in good health and CMV-seropositive. The source material was PBMCs.

The CDR3 loop is CASSSTRLAGGVEQFF. As DNA, the CDR3 is TGTGCCAGCAGCTCCACGAGACTAGCGGGAGGGGTTGAGCAGTTCTTC. The V call is TRBV7-6, the J call TRBJ2-1; TRBD2 matches at 14 bases. Germline V gene data show CDR1 as SGHVS and CDR2 as FNYEAQ. The CDR3 runs 16 residues. J gave up 9 bases and V 4 bases, and 8 bases lay outside the gene matches.